This entry lists 10 T cell receptor beta chains sequenced from one sample in a study of blood T cell repertoires in COVID-19. This table comes from immunoSEQ multiplex PCR, and its TCRdb copy is limited to in-frame clones, with some not included. The top ten hold over 0.7% of the sample, which has 350,000 to 400,000 clones, approximately 90% seen once. What was sequenced was PBMCs or T cells enriched from blood (not recorded which). The receptors were gathered from a middle-aged woman who had been exposed to COVID-19.

The chain links TRBV9 to TRBJ1-2, with TRBD1 as a possible D gene (5 bases). The CDR3 consists of 13 residues. With 0 bases removed from V and 4 bases from J, the gap between germline ends came to 7 bases. From germline, CDR1 is SGDLS and CDR2 YYNGEE. The CDR3 reads CASSVVGAYGYTF. The CDR3 coding sequence is TGTGCCAGCAGCGTAGTAGGGGCCTATGGCTACACCTTC.

The rearrangement uses TRBV7-8 and TRBJ2-2; TRBD2 matches at 12 bases. The V and J ends lost 4 bases and 1 base, in that order; junction bases with no gene match: 4. The CDR3 runs to 17 residues. Germline values: CDR1 SGHVS, CDR2 FQNEAQ. CDR3 in amino acids: CASSSTSGGQNTGELFF. The CDR3 bases are TGTGCCAGCAGCTCCACTAGCGGGGGGCAGAACACCGGGGAGCTGTTTTTT.

V usage is TRBV5-4 and J usage is TRBJ1-2; no definite D call. V was shortened by 1 base and J by 2 bases, with 9 bases between the two germline ends. The germline V gene encodes CDR1 SGHNT and CDR2 YYREEE (reference sequence). The CDR3 totals 14 residues. The CDR3 loop reads CASSLMAGNYGYTF. The CDR3 bases are TGTGCCAGCAGCTTGATGGCCGGGAACTATGGCTACACCTTC.

V gene TRBV11-3 combines with J gene TRBJ1-1, with D tentatively TRBD1 (6 bases). The CDR3 extends over 12 amino acids. V lost 7 bases and J lost 8, with 14 bases in between. Germline V gene sequence: CDR1 SGHNT, CDR2 YENEEA. As DNA, the CDR3 is TGTGCCAGCACCATACAGGGTACCGAAGCTTTCTTT. Protein: CASTIQGTEAFF.

The chain uses TRBV6-2 or TRBV6-3 and TRBJ2-2, with D unclear. CDR3 length: 15 residues. Germline assignment: CDR1 MNHEY and CDR2 SVGEGT. V was cut by 0 bases and J by 8 bases, with 13 bases left in between. The CDR3 DNA reads as TGTGCCAGCAGTTACTCGCCTTCCGGGTATGGGGAGCTGTTTTTT. Its protein product is CASSYSPSGYGELFF.

CDR3 bases: TGTGCCTGGAGTCCAAACAGGCTAAGCTCTGGAAACACCATATATTTT. It yields the protein CAWSPNRLSSGNTIYF. The chain links TRBV30 to TRBJ1-3, with D perhaps TRBD1 (5 bases). CDR1 is GTSNPN, CDR2 SVGIG, per germline (reference sequence). The CDR3 is 16 residues long. V was trimmed by 2 bases and J by 0 bases, leaving 14 bases between them.

The genes are TRBV7-3 and TRBJ1-2; D perhaps matches TRBD1 (6 bases). V lost 1 base and J 4 bases, leaving 10 bases between the germline ends. Germline assignment: CDR1 SGHTA and CDR2 FQGTGA. The CDR3 runs to 14 residues. CDR3 DNA: TGTGCCAGCAGCTTAAACAGGGACGGCTATGGCTACACCTTC. It yields the protein CASSLNRDGYGYTF. Supplemented by reference TRBV7-3 and TRBJ1-2, the full variable domain reads GAGVSQTPSNKVTEKGKYVELRCDPISGHTALYWYRQSLGQGPEFLIYFQGTGAADDSGLPNDRFFAVRPEGSVSTLKIQRTERGDSAVYLCASSLNRDGYGYTFGSGTRLTVV.

The chain recombines TRBV13 with TRBJ2-1, with 7 bases identical to TRBD2. With 5 bases clipped from V and 12 bases from J, the junction kept 13 bases outside the gene matches. Germline V gives CDR1 PRHDT, CDR2 FYEKMQ (reference sequence). There are 14 residues in the CDR3. The CDR3 DNA reads as TGTGCCAGCAGCCACCTGGAGGAGTGGGGGGGGCAGTTCTTC. As protein: CASSHLEEWGGQFF.

This clone was observed a handful of times. J is TRBJ1-5 and V is TRBV24-1; 9 bases are shared with TRBD1. This CDR3 has 15 residues. Germline trimming cut 4 bases from V and 4 bases from J; bases unmatched to any gene: 4. Germline CDR1 KGHDR, CDR2 SFDVKD. The DNA for the CDR3 is TGTGCCACCAGTGAGGGACAGGGTTTAAATCAGCCCCAGCATTTT. Translated: CATSEGQGLNQPQHF.

The rearrangement uses TRBV19 and TRBJ1-4; possibly TRBD1 for D (5 bases). CDR3 size: 17 residues. The ends were cut back, 5 bases at V and 1 base at J, with 17 bases in the middle. Germline V gene sequence: CDR1 LNHDA, CDR2 SQIVND (reference sequence). As DNA, the CDR3 is TGTGCCAGTAGTCCGTCGGGTCGGGGGAGAACTAATGAAAAACTGTTTTTT. As protein: CASSPSGRGRTNEKLFF.